The clone carrying this T cell receptor (beta chain) was detected only a few times. Authors' processing steps: Nucleated cell counts were estimated from reference gene primer amplification. Only in-frame clones appear in the TCRdb table, and some are missing; sequencing was by immunoSEQ multiplex PCR. From that table come the V and J calls and clone size; the DNA was used to work out D and trimming. The data contain about 13,000 clones, around 74% of them singletons. Per the germline V gene, CDR1 is SGHTA and CDR2 is FQGNSA. V was clipped by 8 bases and J by 7 bases; unmatched bases: 3. The length of the CDR3 is 13 residues. These data originate in a study of blood T cell repertoires in COVID-19. Background on the study: Donors in the United States, Italy and Spain gave samples during acute or convalescent COVID-19. Sources were T cells, B-cell-depleted T cells, or PBMCs; the material itself was cDNA or gDNA.

The gene calls are TRBV7-2 and TRBJ2-1; 12 nucleotides match TRBD2. Material for sequencing was peripheral blood. This sequence was found in a woman of 80 years or more with acute or convalescent COVID-19. The CDR3 coding sequence is TGTGCCAGCCGACTAGCGGGGGTTAATGAGCAGTTCTTC. Protein product: CASRLAGVNEQFF.